This entry lists 19 T cell receptor beta chains sequenced from one sample in a study of blood T cell repertoires in COVID-19. Produced via immunoSEQ multiplex PCR; TCRdb's table is partial and in-frame only. The sample records roughly 230,000 clones, 80% to 85% being singletons. Sequencing was carried out using peripheral blood. The origin of the receptors is a man aged 45 to 65 with active or convalescent COVID-19.

The chain has TRBV4-1 and TRBJ1-1; D ambiguous. The CDR3 consists of 13 residues. Between the trimmed V and J ends, which lost 4 bases and 1 base, there was a span of 7 bases. Per the germline V gene, CDR1 is MGHRA and CDR2 is YSYEKL. CDR3: CASSLDKNTEAFF. The CDR3 bases are TGCGCCAGCAGCCTCGACAAGAACACTGAAGCTTTCTTT.

This chain joins TRBV7-9 and TRBJ2-5, with TRBD2 matching 7 bases. This CDR3 comprises 13 residues. Germline V gives CDR1 SEHNR, CDR2 FQNEAQ (reference sequence). J lost 2 bases, V lost 4 bases, and 1 base had no gene match. This CDR3 is CASSWGLQETQYF. CDR3 DNA: TGTGCCAGCAGCTGGGGACTACAAGAGACCCAGTACTTC.

V and J are TRBV5-6 and TRBJ2-7, with 7 nucleotides matching TRBD2. Germline lookup yields CDR1 SGHDT and CDR2 YYEEEE. This CDR3 has 15 amino acids. V gave up 5 bases and J gave up 2 bases; unmatched junction bases: 10. Here the CDR3 reads CASSAWAGVTYEQYF. The CDR3, as DNA: TGTGCCAGCAGTGCTTGGGCGGGGGTAACCTACGAGCAGTACTTC.

The chain links TRBV27 to TRBJ2-7, with 9 bases identical to TRBD1. This CDR3 is 16 amino acids long. The J segment lost 6 bases and the V segment lost 5 bases, leaving 14 bases of the junction unmatched. Germline assignment: CDR1 MNHEY and CDR2 SMNVEV (reference sequence). Here the CDR3 DNA reads TGTGCCAGCAGTCTCGCGACAGGGGGGCTTTGGGGCGAGCAGTACTTC. Amino acid sequence: CASSLATGGLWGEQYF.

The J gene is TRBJ2-1, the V gene TRBV9, with D uncertain. Deletions cut 5 bases from V and 4 bases from J, with 16 bases between. CDR1 and CDR2 (germline): SGDLS, YYNGEE. The CDR3 is 15 amino acids. The CDR3 DNA is TGTGCCAGCAGTGATAGAAGAGCGTCGTACAATGAGCAGTTCTTC. Translated: CASSDRRASYNEQFF.

The chain joins TRBV30 to TRBJ2-7; the D gene is possibly TRBD1 (5 bases). Germline CDR1 reads GTSNPN; CDR2 reads SVGIG (reference sequence). The CDR3 sequence is 11 residues long. The CDR3 loop reads CAVGVRYEQYF. The CDR3 DNA reads as TGTGCTGTAGGGGTTCGCTACGAGCAGTACTTC. The full variable domain, completed using reference TRBV30 and TRBJ2-7, is SQTIHQWPATLVQPVGSPLSLECTVEGTSNPNLYWYRQAAGRGLQLLFYSVGIGQISSEVPQNLSASRPQDRQFILSSKKLLLSDSGFYLCAVGVRYEQYFGPGTRLTVT.

The rearrangement uses TRBV2 and TRBJ2-2, with D perhaps matching TRBD2 (5 bases). This CDR3 spans 13 amino acids. Germline lookup yields CDR1 SNHLY and CDR2 FYNNEI. V lost 6 bases and J 5 bases, leaving 10 bases between the germline ends. CDR3 protein: CASSLLVTGELFF. DNA of the CDR3: TGTGCCAGCAGCCTACTAGTAACCGGGGAGCTGTTTTTT.

The chain has TRBV7-9 and TRBJ2-1; 10 positions agree with TRBD2. Germline CDR1 and CDR2: SEHNR and FQNEAQ (reference sequence). V was clipped by 3 bases and J by 2 bases; unmatched bases: 4. The CDR3 has 16 residues. The CDR3 nucleotides are TGTGCCAGCAGCTTCGGGCTAGCGGGGGCCTACAATGAGCAGTTCTTC. The encoded protein is CASSFGLAGAYNEQFF.

Only one count was recorded for this clone. The genes are TRBV30 and TRBJ1-2; perhaps TRBD1 as D (6 bases). The CDR3 sequence is 15 residues long. Germline lookup yields CDR1 GTSNPN and CDR2 SVGIG (reference sequence). With 0 bases removed from V and 7 bases from J, the gap between germline ends came to 18 bases. CDR3 region: CAWSVFRDTQAGYTF. As DNA, the CDR3 is TGTGCCTGGAGTGTATTCAGGGACACACAGGCTGGCTACACCTTC.

This chain joins TRBV19 and TRBJ2-1; 8 bases line up with TRBD1. The CDR3 sequence is 15 residues long. Germline V gene sequence: CDR1 LNHDA, CDR2 SQIVND (reference sequence). The V segment lost 7 bases and the J segment 2 bases; nucleotides outside the gene matches: 7. CDR3 nucleotide sequence: TGTGCCAGTAAAAGACAGGGGCTAACCTACAATGAGCAGTTCTTC. The encoded protein is CASKRQGLTYNEQFF. The full variable domain, with the rest looked up from reference TRBV19 and TRBJ2-1, is DGGITQSPKYLFRKEGQNVTLSCEQNLNHDAMYWYRQDPGQGLRLIYYSQIVNDFQKGDIAEGYSVSREKKESFPLTVTSAQKNPTAFYLCASKRQGLTYNEQFFGPGTRLTVL.

This clone was seen a few times. The DNA for the CDR3 is TGTGCCTGGAGGATGACGGGGACTAACTATGGCTACACCTTC. Protein sequence: CAWRMTGTNYGYTF. This rearrangement joins TRBV30 to TRBJ1-2, with D uncertain. Germline assignment: CDR1 GTSNPN and CDR2 SVGIG (reference sequence). Trimming pared 3 bases from V and 0 bases from J, leaving 11 bases between. The CDR3 has 14 residues.

This chain links TRBV5-4 with TRBJ2-5; 7 bases agree with TRBD1. V lost 0 bases to trimming and J lost 5 bases; unmatched junction nucleotides: 10. This CDR3 has 16 residues. CDR1 and CDR2 (germline): SGHNT, YYREEE (reference sequence). CDR3 DNA: TGTGCCAGCAGCTTGGATTATGAGGGGGCCCGGGAGACCCAGTACTTC. Translating gives CASSLDYEGARETQYF. Together with reference TRBV5-4 and TRBJ2-5, the CDR3 gives the full variable domain: ETGVTQSPTHLIKTRGQQVTLRCSSQSGHNTVSWYQQALGQGPQFIFQYYREEENGRGNFPPRFSGLQFPNYSSELNVNALELDDSALYLCASSLDYEGARETQYFGPGTRLLVL.

The chain joins TRBV28 to TRBJ1-5; no clear D. In germline, CDR1 is MDHEN, CDR2 SYDVKM. With 8 bases removed from V and 1 base from J, the gap between germline ends came to 15 bases. The CDR3 runs to 15 residues. The chain's CDR3 is CASLRDGKSNQPQHF. The CDR3 DNA follows: TGTGCCAGCCTACGGGATGGGAAAAGCAATCAGCCCCAGCATTTT.

This sequence joins TRBV7-2 and TRBJ2-2; D is unresolved. Deletions cut 3 bases from V and 1 base from J, with 9 bases between. The CDR3 runs 15 residues. The germline gives CDR1 SGHTA, CDR2 FQGNSA. Here the CDR3 reads CASSFGSRNTGELFF. Here the CDR3 DNA reads TGTGCCAGCAGCTTTGGATCTAGGAACACCGGGGAGCTGTTTTTT.

CDR3 nucleotides: TGTGCCAGCAGCTTAGCGCTAACATCCGGGTTCGACACTGAAGCTTTCTTT. Protein: CASSLALTSGFDTEAFF. The gene calls are TRBV7-8 and TRBJ1-1; D not resolved. Trimming shortened V by 0 bases and J by 3 bases, and 17 bases separated the two germline ends. This CDR3 is 17 amino acids long. Looked up from germline, CDR1 is SGHVS and CDR2 is FQNEAQ. Full variable domain (remainder filled in from reference TRBV7-8 and TRBJ1-1): GAGVSQSPRYKVAKRGQDVALRCDPISGHVSLFWYQQALGQGPEFLTYFQNEAQLDKSGLPSDRFFAERPEGSVSTLKIQRTQQEDSAVYLCASSLALTSGFDTEAFFGQGTRLTVV.

V and J are TRBV27 and TRBJ2-7; no definite D call. The CDR3 length is 15 residues. Germline V gene sequence: CDR1 MNHEY, CDR2 SMNVEV (reference sequence). The V end was cut by 0 bases, the J end by 2 bases, with 11 bases between. The CDR3 is CASSLSGPIPYEQYF. CDR3 DNA sequence: TGTGCCAGCAGTTTATCTGGGCCGATCCCCTACGAGCAGTACTTC.

This rearrangement joins TRBV7-2 to TRBJ1-1; D might be TRBD1 (6 bases). Germline CDR1 SGHTA, CDR2 FQGNSA. The CDR3 covers 14 residues. The V end lost 5 bases, the J end lost 2 bases, and 12 bases lay between the germline ends. The CDR3: CASSPRQDNTEAFF. The CDR3 region has the DNA TGTGCCAGCAGCCCGCGACAGGACAACACTGAAGCTTTCTTT.

This chain uses TRBV19 with TRBJ1-2, with 9 bases that match TRBD1. This CDR3 is 14 amino acids long. Germline CDR1 reads LNHDA; CDR2 reads SQIVND (reference sequence). The V gene end was trimmed by 6 bases and the J gene end by 8 bases; junction bases not matched to a gene: 10. In DNA, the CDR3 is TGTGCCAGTAGCCTCACAACAGGGGGCAACGGCTACACCTTC. It codes for CASSLTTGGNGYTF.

This clone showed up just once. The chain's CDR3 is CASSSYPQGYGDSPLHF. In DNA, the CDR3 is TGTGCCAGCAGTTCTTACCCACAGGGGTATGGGGATTCACCCCTCCACTTT. The genes are TRBV27 and TRBJ1-6; 7 bases map to TRBD1. From germline, CDR1 is MNHEY and CDR2 SMNVEV (reference sequence). V gave up 4 bases and J gave up 8 bases; unmatched junction bases: 14. CDR3 length: 17 amino acids.